The 10 T cell receptor beta chains listed next were all sequenced from one sample in a study of graft-versus-host responses after intestinal transplantation. TCRdb keeps only in-frame clones here, not all; method: immunoSEQ multiplex PCR. The table has 40,000 to 45,000 clones, roughly 95% seen once. These TCRs' antigens remain unknown. Sequences were derived from unstimulated CD8+ T cells sorted from spleen or lymph node cells, sampled before transplant. The receptors derive from a human donor who was the organ donor for an intestinal transplant.

There are a few counts of this clone. In nucleotides, the CDR3 is TGTGCCAGCAGTGACGGGACGACCTACGAGCAGTACTTC. Protein: CASSDGTTYEQYF. The chain couples TRBV27 to TRBJ2-7, with D perhaps TRBD1 or TRBD2 (5 bases each). This CDR3 spans 13 amino acids. Per germline, CDR1 MNHEY and CDR2 SMNVEV (reference sequence). The V and J ends lost 5 bases and 2 bases respectively, with 10 bases between them.

This chain connects TRBV10-2 to TRBJ1-6; no clear D. From germline, CDR1 is WSHSY and CDR2 SAAADI. CDR3 length: 15 residues. Trimming cost V 4 bases and J 6 bases, with 13 bases left between them. CDR3 nucleotide sequence: TGCGCCAGCAGTGCAGGTGTTATCCGTAATTCACCCCTCCACTTT. It yields the protein CASSAGVIRNSPLHF.

The V call is TRBV2, the J call TRBJ2-7; no clear D gene. V was trimmed by 7 bases and J by 0 bases, leaving 10 bases between them. This CDR3 comprises 13 residues. Germline lookup yields CDR1 SNHLY and CDR2 FYNNEI. For the CDR3, the DNA is TGTGCCAGCAAAGAATACAGCTCCTACGAGCAGTACTTC. As protein: CASKEYSSYEQYF.

The CDR3 region has the DNA TGTGCCACCAGCAGAGCACTAGCCCAAGAGACCCAGTACTTC. It yields the protein CATSRALAQETQYF. The chain carries TRBV15 and TRBJ2-5; TRBD2 is a possible D gene (6 bases). CDR1 is LNHNV, CDR2 YYDKDF, per germline (reference sequence). The CDR3 loop spans 14 amino acids. V was cut by 1 base and J by 1 base, with 7 bases left in between.

The chain uses TRBV2 and TRBJ1-5; D is unresolved. Germline V CDR1 and CDR2: SNHLY, FYNNEI. The CDR3 has 13 residues. The germline V and J ends were trimmed by 2 bases and 9 bases, with 11 bases remaining between them. This CDR3 reads CASSERGIGPQHF. CDR3 DNA: TGTGCCAGCAGTGAACGTGGGATCGGGCCCCAGCATTTT.

The V call is TRBV11-3, the J call TRBJ1-2; the D is unclear. Between the trimmed V and J ends, which lost 0 bases and 0 bases, there was a span of 14 bases. Germline V gives CDR1 SGHNT, CDR2 YENEEA. This CDR3 is built from 17 residues. CDR3 sequence reads: CASSLDWTFSANYGYTF. The CDR3 region has the DNA TGTGCCAGCAGCTTAGATTGGACCTTTTCAGCTAACTATGGCTACACCTTC.

The chain employs TRBV9 and TRBJ2-3; D ambiguous. Per germline, CDR1 SGDLS and CDR2 YYNGEE. The CDR3 spans 13 residues. V was pared by 3 bases and J by 6 bases, with 11 bases between. The CDR3 nucleotides are TGTGCCAGCAGCGCCCGGATGTTTGATACGCAGTATTTT. This sequence encodes CASSARMFDTQYF.

The V gene is TRBV19, the J gene TRBJ2-3; the D gene is possibly TRBD1 (6 bases). There are 17 residues in the CDR3. The germline CDR1 and CDR2 sequences are LNHDA and SQIVND (reference sequence). Trimming left V 7 bases short and J 7 bases short, with 27 bases between. The CDR3 DNA reads TGTGCCAGTACCCTTAAAGGGACAAGCTACAGCAGAAATACGCAGTATTTT. Its protein is CASTLKGTSYSRNTQYF.

The chain recombines TRBV29-1 with TRBJ1-1; the match to TRBD1 covers 7 bases. Germline trimming cut 3 bases from V and 5 bases from J; bases unmatched to any gene: 6. The germline CDR1 and CDR2 sequences are SQVTM and ANQGSEA. The CDR3 spans 13 residues. The CDR3 sequence: CSVDDRVRTEAFF. In nucleotides, the CDR3 is TGCAGCGTTGATGACAGGGTGAGGACTGAAGCTTTCTTT. Looking up the rest from reference TRBV29-1 and TRBJ1-1 gives the full variable domain: SAVISQKPSRDICQRGTSLTIQCQVDSQVTMMFWYRQQPGQSLTLIATANQGSEATYESGFVIDKFPISRPNLTFSTLTVSNMSPEDSSIYLCSVDDRVRTEAFFGQGTRLTVV.

This chain connects TRBV6-4 to TRBJ2-3; 11 bases are shared with TRBD1. CDR1 is MRHNA and CDR2 is SNTAGT in the germline V gene. J gave up 4 bases and V 3 bases, and 3 bases lay outside the gene matches. The CDR3 has 15 residues. CDR3 loop: CASSEGTGGPDTQYF. CDR3 coding DNA: TGTGCCAGCAGTGAGGGGACAGGGGGGCCAGATACGCAGTATTTT.